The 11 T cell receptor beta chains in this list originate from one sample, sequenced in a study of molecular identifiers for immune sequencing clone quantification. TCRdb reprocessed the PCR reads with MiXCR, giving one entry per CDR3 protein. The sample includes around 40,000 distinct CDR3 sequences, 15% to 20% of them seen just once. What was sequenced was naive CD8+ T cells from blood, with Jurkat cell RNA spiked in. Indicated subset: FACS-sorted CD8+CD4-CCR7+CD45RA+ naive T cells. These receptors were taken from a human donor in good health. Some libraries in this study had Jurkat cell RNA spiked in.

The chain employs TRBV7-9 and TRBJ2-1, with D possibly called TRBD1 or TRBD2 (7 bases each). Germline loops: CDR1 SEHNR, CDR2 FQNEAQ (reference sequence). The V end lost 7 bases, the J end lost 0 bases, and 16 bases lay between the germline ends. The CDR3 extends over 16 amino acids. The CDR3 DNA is TGTGCCAGCACCTCAGGGGGGGGGTTCTCCTACAATGAGCAGTTCTTC. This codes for CASTSGGGFSYNEQFF.

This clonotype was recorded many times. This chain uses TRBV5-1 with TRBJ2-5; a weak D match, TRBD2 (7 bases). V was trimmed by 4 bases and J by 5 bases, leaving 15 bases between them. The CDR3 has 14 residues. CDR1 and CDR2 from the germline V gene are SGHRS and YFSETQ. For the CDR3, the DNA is TGCGCCAGCAGCCCTCGGACAGCGGGGGAGACCCAGTACTTC. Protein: CASSPRTAGETQYF.

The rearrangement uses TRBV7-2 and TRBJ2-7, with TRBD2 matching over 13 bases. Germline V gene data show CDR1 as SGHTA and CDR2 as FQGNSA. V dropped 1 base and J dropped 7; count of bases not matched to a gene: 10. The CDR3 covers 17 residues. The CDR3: CASSLVRGLAGVGEQYF. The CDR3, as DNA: TGTGCCAGCAGCTTAGTCCGCGGACTAGCGGGAGTAGGGGAGCAGTACTTC.

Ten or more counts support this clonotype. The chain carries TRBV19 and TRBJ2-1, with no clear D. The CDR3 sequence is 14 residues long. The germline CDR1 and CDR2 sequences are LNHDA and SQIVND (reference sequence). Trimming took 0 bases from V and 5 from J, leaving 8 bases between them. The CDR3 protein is CASSIDPKDNEQFF. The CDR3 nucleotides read TGTGCCAGTAGTATAGATCCAAAAGACAATGAGCAGTTCTTC.

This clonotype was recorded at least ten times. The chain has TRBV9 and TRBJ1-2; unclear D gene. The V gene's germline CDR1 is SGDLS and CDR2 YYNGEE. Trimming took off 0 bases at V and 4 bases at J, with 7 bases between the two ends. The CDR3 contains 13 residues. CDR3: CASSVVSSYGYTF. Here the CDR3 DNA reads TGTGCCAGCAGCGTAGTCAGCAGCTATGGCTACACCTTC.

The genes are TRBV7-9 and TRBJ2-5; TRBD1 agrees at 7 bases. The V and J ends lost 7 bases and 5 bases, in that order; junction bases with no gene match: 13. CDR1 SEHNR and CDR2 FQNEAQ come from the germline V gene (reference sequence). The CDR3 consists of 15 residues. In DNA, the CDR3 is TGTGCCAGCACTACCGGCAGGCAGGGGGATGAGACCCAGTACTTC. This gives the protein CASTTGRQGDETQYF.

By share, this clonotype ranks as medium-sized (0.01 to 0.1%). CDR3 protein: CASRGSPPGDITDTQYF. The CDR3, as DNA: TGTGCCAGCAGAGGCAGCCCCCCGGGAGATATCACAGATACGCAGTATTTT. This chain links TRBV6-5 with TRBJ2-3, with D tentatively TRBD2 (6 bases). Germline CDR1 is MNHEY and CDR2 is SVGAGI. V gave up 6 bases and J gave up 2 bases, with 21 bases separating them. There are 17 residues in the CDR3.

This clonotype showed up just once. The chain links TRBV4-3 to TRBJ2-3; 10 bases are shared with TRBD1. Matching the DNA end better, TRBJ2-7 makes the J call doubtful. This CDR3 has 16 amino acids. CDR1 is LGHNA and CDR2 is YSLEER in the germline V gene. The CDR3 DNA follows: TGCGCCAGCAGCCAAGATGCTTTCGGGACAGGGGTCGAGCAGTACTTC. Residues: CASSQDAFGTGVEQYF.

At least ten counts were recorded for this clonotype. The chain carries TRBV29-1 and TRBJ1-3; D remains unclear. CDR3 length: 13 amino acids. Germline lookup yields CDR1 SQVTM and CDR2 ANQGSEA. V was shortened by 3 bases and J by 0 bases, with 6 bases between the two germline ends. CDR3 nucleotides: TGCAGCGTTGAGGGTTACTCTGGAAACACCATATATTTT. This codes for CSVEGYSGNTIYF.

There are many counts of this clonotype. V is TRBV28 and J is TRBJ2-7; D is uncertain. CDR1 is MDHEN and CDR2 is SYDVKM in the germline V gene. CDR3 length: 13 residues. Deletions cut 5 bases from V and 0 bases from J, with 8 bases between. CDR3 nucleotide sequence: TGTGCCAGCAGTACCGAAAACTCCTACGAGCAGTACTTC. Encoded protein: CASSTENSYEQYF.

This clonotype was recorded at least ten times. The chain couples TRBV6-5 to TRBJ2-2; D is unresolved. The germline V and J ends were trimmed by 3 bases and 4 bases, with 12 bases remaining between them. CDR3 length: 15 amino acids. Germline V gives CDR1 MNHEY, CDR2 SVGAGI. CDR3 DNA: TGTGCCAGCAGTTATAGTGGTTCGAGCACCGGGGAGCTGTTTTTT. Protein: CASSYSGSSTGELFF.